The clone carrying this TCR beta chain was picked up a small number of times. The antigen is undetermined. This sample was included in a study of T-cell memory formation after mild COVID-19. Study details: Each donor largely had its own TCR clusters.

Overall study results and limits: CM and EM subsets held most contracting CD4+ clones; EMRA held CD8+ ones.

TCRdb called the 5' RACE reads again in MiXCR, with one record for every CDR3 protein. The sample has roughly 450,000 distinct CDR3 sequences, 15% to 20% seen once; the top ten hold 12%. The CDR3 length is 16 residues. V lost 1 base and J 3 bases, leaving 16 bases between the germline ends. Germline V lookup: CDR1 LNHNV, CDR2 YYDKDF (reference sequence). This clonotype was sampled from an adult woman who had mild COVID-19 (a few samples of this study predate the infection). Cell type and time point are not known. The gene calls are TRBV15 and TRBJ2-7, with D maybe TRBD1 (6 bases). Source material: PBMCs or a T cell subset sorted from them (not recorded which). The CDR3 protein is CATSRAFQGLIYEQYF. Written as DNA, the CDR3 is TGTGCCACCAGCAGAGCTTTTCAGGGGCTCATCTACGAGCAGTACTTC.